Listed below are T cell receptor beta chains from one sample, sequenced in a study of blood T cell repertoires in COVID-19. Sequencing used immunoSEQ multiplex PCR; TCRdb keeps in-frame clones, though not all of them. The sample lists roughly 230,000 clones, approximately 88% seen once, with 27% in the top ten. Sequenced material: peripheral blood. Receptors were obtained from a man aged 35 to 55 with acute or convalescent COVID-19. Both conserved end residues are part of each CDR3. Each record gives: J gene, D gene, clone size, V gene, CDR3 protein, CDR3 DNA. A D gene is named only where the DNA matches it firmly. Only some rows state a clone size, as once, few, many or a class for expanded clones.

>TRBJ2-5|NA|NA|TRBV2
CASSPGSEQETQYF
TGTGCCAGCAGTCCAGGGTCGGAACAAGAGACCCAGTACTTC
>TRBJ2-3|NA|NA|TRBV3-1/TRBV3-2
CASSLVKETFSTDTQYF
TGTGCCAGCAGCCTAGTTAAGGAGACCTTTAGCACAGATACGCAGTATTTT
>TRBJ1-4|NA|NA|TRBV5-6
CASSLVGEVEKLFF
TGTGCCAGCAGCTTGGTGGGAGAAGTTGAAAAACTGTTTTTT
>TRBJ1-4|NA|NA|TRBV7-9
CASSRDSYEKLFF
TGTGCCAGCAGCCGAGACAGTTATGAAAAACTGTTTTTT
>TRBJ1-2|TRBD1|NA|TRBV18
CASSPGQNYGYTF
TGTGCCAGTTCGCCGGGACAGAACTATGGCTACACCTTC
>TRBJ2-2|NA|NA|TRBV19
CASSDLGAGELFF
TGTGCCAGTAGCGACCTCGGGGCCGGGGAGCTGTTTTTT
>TRBJ2-3|NA|NA|TRBV5-1
CASLRGGDGDTQYF
TGCGCCAGCCTGAGGGGGGGAGACGGAGATACGCAGTATTTT
>TRBJ2-7|NA|NA|TRBV28
CASRTSSYEQYF
TGTGCCAGCAGGACTTCCTCCTACGAGCAGTACTTC
>TRBJ1-6|NA|NA|TRBV7-2
CASNPGGMYSPLHF
TGTGCCAGCAACCCGGGAGGGATGTATTCACCCCTCCACTTT
>TRBJ1-2|NA|NA|TRBV12-3/TRBV12-4
CASSSGAFGYTF
TGTGCCAGCAGTTCAGGGGCTTTTGGCTACACCTTC
>TRBJ2-1|NA|NA|TRBV18
CASSPPASEQFF
TGTGCCAGCTCACCACCCGCGAGTGAGCAGTTCTTC
>TRBJ1-2|NA|NA|TRBV7-2
CASSTAPGAGYTF
TGTGCCAGCAGCACGGCCCCAGGGGCCGGCTACACCTTC
>TRBJ1-2|NA|NA|TRBV3-1/TRBV3-2
CASSQRDRGGSYTF
TGTGCCAGCAGCCAACGTGACAGAGGGGGTAGCTACACCTTC
>TRBJ2-5|TRBD2|NA|TRBV7-8
CASSLGGVLQETQYF
TGTGCCAGCAGCTTGGGGGGGGTCCTGCAAGAGACCCAGTACTTC
>TRBJ2-6|NA|NA|TRBV2
CASSEAGDTGANVLTF
TGTGCCAGCAGTGAAGCTGGGGACACTGGGGCCAACGTCCTGACTTTC
>TRBJ2-1|TRBD1|NA|TRBV4-1
CASSQFLLPQGARNEQFF
TGCGCCAGCAGCCAATTCCTCCTTCCCCAGGGGGCGCGGAATGAGCAGTTCTTC
>TRBJ2-3|TRBD2|NA|TRBV27
CASSFSGGPDTQYF
TGTGCCAGCAGTTTCAGCGGGGGGCCAGATACGCAGTATTTT
>TRBJ2-7|TRBD1|NA|TRBV29-1
CSVEETGDTATSKQYF
TGCAGCGTTGAAGAAACAGGGGACACCGCTACGAGCAAGCAGTACTTC
>TRBJ2-7|NA|NA|TRBV21-1
CASSKGDRGREQYF
TGTGCCAGCAGCAAGGGGGACAGGGGGCGAGAGCAGTACTTC
>TRBJ2-7|TRBD2|few|TRBV5-4
CASSLDRTSRHEQYF
TGTGCCAGCAGCTTGGACCGGACTAGCCGCCACGAGCAGTACTTC
>TRBJ1-1|NA|NA|TRBV7-9
CASSLGRGGTEAFF
TGTGCCAGCAGCTTAGGTAGGGGTGGCACTGAAGCTTTCTTT
>TRBJ1-2|NA|NA|TRBV5-4
CASSLATGPNYGYTF
TGTGCCAGCAGCTTGGCGACGGGTCCCAACTATGGCTACACCTTC
>TRBJ1-2|TRBD1|NA|TRBV4-2
CASSQPGTGYGYTF
TGTGCCAGCAGCCAACCCGGGACAGGCTATGGCTACACCTTC
>TRBJ2-1|TRBD2|NA|TRBV2
CASKVSGLVPGEQFF
TGTGCCAGCAAGGTTTCCGGACTAGTTCCGGGGGAGCAGTTCTTC
>TRBJ2-1|TRBD2|NA|TRBV7-3
CASSSPGLNNEQFF
TGTGCCAGCAGCTCCCCGGGACTAAACAATGAGCAGTTCTTC
>TRBJ2-1|TRBD1|NA|TRBV6-1
CASSARTGIGGAYNEQFF
TGTGCCAGCAGTGCCCGGACAGGTATTGGCGGAGCCTACAATGAGCAGTTCTTC
>TRBJ2-1|TRBD2|NA|TRBV9
CASSKRTSGSSYNEQFF
TGTGCCAGCAGTAAACGGACTAGCGGGAGCTCCTACAATGAGCAGTTCTTC
>TRBJ2-7|NA|NA|TRBV27
CASKAGNFDEQYF
TGTGCCAGCAAGGCAGGGAACTTCGACGAGCAGTACTTC
>TRBJ1-2|NA|NA|TRBV30
CAWRFVSSSYGYTF
TGTGCCTGGAGGTTTGTTTCCTCCAGCTATGGCTACACCTTC
>TRBJ2-1|TRBD2|NA|TRBV5-6
CASSFLRLAGDTEQFF
TGTGCCAGCAGCTTCTTACGACTAGCGGGAGATACTGAGCAGTTCTTC
>TRBJ1-1|NA|NA|TRBV7-3
CASSPRGGAGTEAFF
TGTGCCAGCAGCCCCCGGGGGGGCGCGGGGACTGAAGCTTTCTTT
>TRBJ1-2|NA|NA|TRBV7-2
CASSLRAGQGGYTF
TGTGCCAGCAGCTTAAGGGCAGGGCAGGGTGGCTACACCTTC
>TRBJ2-6|NA|NA|TRBV6-2/TRBV6-3
CASSYSGSGANVLTF
TGTGCCAGCAGTTATTCAGGCTCTGGGGCCAACGTCCTGACTTTC
>TRBJ1-4|TRBD1|NA|TRBV19
CASKVGQGNEKLFF
TGTGCCAGTAAAGTTGGACAGGGGAATGAAAAACTGTTTTTT
>TRBJ1-3|NA|NA|TRBV15
CATSSRGSGNTIYF
TGTGCCACCAGCAGCAGGGGATCGGGAAACACCATATATTTT
>TRBJ1-2|NA|NA|TRBV5-5
CASVDSSIPSANYGYTF
TGTGCCAGCGTTGATTCAAGCATCCCTTCTGCTAACTATGGCTACACCTTC
>TRBJ2-1|NA|NA|TRBV9
CASSLGLPSYNEQFF
TGTGCCAGCAGCCTCGGACTCCCCAGCTACAATGAGCAGTTCTTC
>TRBJ2-3|NA|once|TRBV11-2
CASSFQGTDTQYF
TGTGCCAGCAGCTTCCAGGGCACAGATACGCAGTATTTT
>TRBJ2-1|NA|NA|TRBV24-1
CATSDRTDNEQFF
TGTGCCACCAGTGATCGGACAGACAATGAGCAGTTCTTC
>TRBJ1-5|NA|NA|TRBV18
CASSLEGEHQPQHF
TGTGCCAGCTCACTCGAGGGGGAACATCAGCCCCAGCATTTT
>TRBJ1-3|NA|NA|TRBV5-1
CASSHDRPYSGNTIYF
TGCGCCAGCAGCCATGACAGACCCTACTCTGGAAACACCATATATTTT
>TRBJ1-1|NA|NA|TRBV23-1
CASSQSNRRTFYTTEAFF
TGCGCCAGCAGTCAATCCAACAGAAGGACATTTTATACCACTGAAGCTTTCTTT
>TRBJ1-1|TRBD1|once|TRBV6-5
CATSRTGYTGEAFF
TGTGCCACTTCCCGGACAGGCTATACCGGTGAAGCTTTCTTT
>TRBJ1-2|NA|once|TRBV29-1
CSVPKMGGRYGYTF
TGCAGCGTTCCCAAGATGGGGGGTCGGTATGGCTACACCTTC
>TRBJ2-5|NA|NA|TRBV6-6
CASTWTISMQKETQYF
TGTGCCAGCACCTGGACAATTTCTATGCAGAAAGAGACCCAGTACTTC
>TRBJ1-2|NA|NA|TRBV12-3/TRBV12-4
CASSFKGGSGYTF
TGTGCCAGCAGTTTTAAGGGGGGGTCTGGCTACACCTTC
>TRBJ1-1|NA|NA|TRBV14
CASSYARNTEAFF
TGTGCCAGCAGCTACGCCAGGAACACTGAAGCTTTCTTT
>TRBJ2-1|NA|NA|TRBV3-1/TRBV3-2
CASSQTSRNEQFF
TGTGCCAGCAGCCAAACTAGTCGGAATGAGCAGTTCTTC
>TRBJ2-7|NA|NA|TRBV6-4
CASSDPSLTREQYF
TGTGCCAGCAGTGACCCCAGTCTCACCCGCGAGCAGTACTTC
>TRBJ1-1|NA|NA|TRBV6-2/TRBV6-3
CASSYPGLMNTEAFF
TGTGCCAGCAGTTATCCGGGACTGATGAACACTGAAGCTTTCTTT
>TRBJ2-2|NA|few|TRBV27
CASSYRAQGGELFF
TGTGCCAGCAGCTACAGGGCTCAAGGCGGGGAGCTGTTTTTT
>TRBJ1-2|NA|NA|TRBV30
CAWSEGRKIGGGADGYTF
TGTGCCTGGAGTGAAGGACGCAAGATTGGTGGGGGCGCGGATGGCTACACCTTC
>TRBJ2-5|TRBD1|NA|TRBV6-5
CASSLQGRETQYF
TGTGCCAGCAGTTTACAGGGGAGAGAGACCCAGTACTTC
>TRBJ1-2|NA|NA|TRBV7-9
CASSLAQGNYGYTF
TGTGCCAGCAGCTTAGCTCAGGGTAACTATGGCTACACCTTC